Sequencing of this TCR beta chain was carried out in a study of identical twins. Germline V gene lookup returns CDR1 ENHRY and CDR2 SYGVKD. CDR3 length: 18 residues. After removal of 3 bases from V and 8 bases from J, the junction contained 18 bases not matched to a gene. About this clonotype itself: The antigen remains unidentified.

Study-wide findings and caveats: Memory repertoires showed no such pattern, whereas abundant cord blood beta clonotypes carried fewer insertions.

Template switching (which added a universal primer site) was used, and cDNA carried unique molecular identifiers. One entry per CDR3 protein results from TCRdb running MiXCR on the 5' RACE reads. Of about 530,000 distinct CDR3 sequences in the sample, nearly 15% are singletons; the top ten hold nearly 0.45%. A further study also used this sample, focusing on yellow fever vaccine responses in identical twins. This second study notes: Twins' T cell vaccine responses reportedly looked partly convergent, partly personalized.

This clonotype was obtained from a woman younger than 35 in good health. The chain combines TRBV10-3 with TRBJ2-1; 8 bases agree with TRBD2. Source material: CD4+ T cells sorted from blood. CDR3 nucleotides: TGTGCCATCAGTGATTTAGGGAAATCGAGCGGGAGTACGGATGAGCAGTTCTTC. Encoded protein: CAISDLGKSSGSTDEQFF.